Following are 9 T cell receptor beta chains from one sample sequenced in a study of blood T cell repertoires in COVID-19. Clones were sequenced by immunoSEQ multiplex PCR, and TCRdb holds only the in-frame ones, with some missing. Found here are roughly 140,000 clones, 80% of them singletons; the top ten hold 3.5%. Input material: peripheral blood. The receptors stem from a man in his 70s who had recovered from COVID-19.

V is TRBV6-2 or TRBV6-3 and J is TRBJ2-7; possibly TRBD1 for D (6 bases). CDR3 size: 15 residues. The V end lost 2 bases, the J end lost 0 bases, and 11 bases lay between the germline ends. Germline CDR1 reads MNHEY; CDR2 reads SVGEGT. In nucleotides, the CDR3 is TGTGCCAGCAGTTACGGACAGCTCAGCTCCTACGAGCAGTACTTC. Translating gives CASSYGQLSSYEQYF.

This chain connects TRBV7-8 to TRBJ1-1, with 7 bases lining up with TRBD1. V dropped 1 base and J dropped 6; count of bases not matched to a gene: 8. This CDR3 comprises 15 residues. CDR1 and CDR2 from the germline V gene are SGHVS and FQNEAQ. CDR3 loop: CASSLVVHDRAEAFF. The CDR3 region has the DNA TGTGCCAGCAGCTTAGTTGTACACGACAGGGCTGAAGCTTTCTTT.

The V call is TRBV28, the J call TRBJ2-5, with D unresolved. V was pared by 7 bases and J by 6 bases, with 18 bases between. CDR1 and CDR2 from the germline V gene are MDHEN and SYDVKM. The CDR3 is 14 amino acids. The CDR3 region has the DNA TGTGCCAGCACGCCTCCTACTCGAGTGCAGACCCAGTACTTC. It codes for CASTPPTRVQTQYF.

The J gene is TRBJ2-1, the V gene TRBV4-1; 10 bases fit TRBD2. The germline V gene encodes CDR1 MGHRA and CDR2 YSYEKL. The CDR3 covers 16 residues. V dropped 1 base and J dropped 6; count of bases not matched to a gene: 6. The CDR3: CASSQGGLAGVNEQFF. The CDR3 nucleotides are TGCGCCAGCAGCCAAGGAGGTCTAGCGGGAGTCAATGAGCAGTTCTTC.

This clone was seen just once. The genes are TRBV6-5 and TRBJ2-2; a weak D match, TRBD1 (5 bases). V was pared by 2 bases and J by 7 bases, with 5 bases between. There are 12 residues in the CDR3. Germline V gives CDR1 MNHEY, CDR2 SVGAGI. The CDR3 spells CASSYDSGELFF. DNA for the CDR3: TGTGCCAGCAGTTACGACAGCGGGGAGCTGTTTTTT.

The J gene is TRBJ2-2, the V gene TRBV19; D perhaps matches TRBD2 (5 bases). This CDR3 comprises 13 residues. The germline gives CDR1 LNHDA, CDR2 SQIVND (reference sequence). V lost 8 bases and J lost 7, with 14 bases in between. CDR3 coding DNA: TGTGCCAGTGGCGCGGGTGGGAGCGGGGAGCTGTTTTTT. It yields the protein CASGAGGSGELFF.

This chain joins TRBV12-2 and TRBJ2-3; the table's D call, TRBD2, has no DNA check behind it. TRBV12-2 has pseudogene status. The CDR3 loop spans 14 amino acids. The CDR3 DNA is TGTGCAAATTGGGGGAGGGGTTTCACAGATACGCAGTATTTT. Translating gives CANWGRGFTDTQYF.

The rearrangement links TRBV29-1 to TRBJ1-1; D unresolved. The CDR3 sequence is 15 residues long. Germline V lookup: CDR1 SQVTM, CDR2 ANQGSEA. The V gene lost 5 bases and the J gene lost 2 bases, with 18 bases spanning the gap. The CDR3 sequence: CSVLPRAAVNTEAFF. Written as DNA, the CDR3 is TGCAGCGTTCTACCGAGGGCAGCTGTAAACACTGAAGCTTTCTTT.

V usage is TRBV10-3 and J usage is TRBJ2-2, with a possible D match to TRBD2 (5 bases). The CDR3 is 12 amino acids. Trimming took 7 bases from V and 7 from J, leaving 10 bases between them. Per germline, CDR1 ENHRY and CDR2 SYGVKD. The CDR3 DNA reads TGTGCCATCAATACTAGTGGCGGGGAGCTGTTTTTT. Its protein is CAINTSGGELFF.